A single sample is the source of the 24 T cell receptor beta chains below, sequenced in a study of blood T cells in healthy people across ages. Together with a sample-barcoded 5' primer, a J-beta primer mix was included in a second PCR lasting about 7 to 12 cycles. TCRdb reanalysed the 5' RACE reads using MiXCR and keeps one entry per CDR3 protein. The sample shows 780,000 or so distinct CDR3 sequences, just under 25% of them seen only once. These sequences were also reported in another study, on T cells of mothers and their children.

Sequences were obtained from blood. The receptor set was obtained from a boy aged 5-17 years in good health.

The chain links TRBV6-6 to TRBJ2-5; 8 bases align to TRBD2. The J segment lost 4 bases and the V segment lost 3 bases, leaving 7 bases of the junction unmatched. CDR3 length: 15 residues. CDR1 is MNHNY, CDR2 SVGAGI, per germline (reference sequence). This CDR3 is CASSYPGTSGETQYF. In nucleotides, the CDR3 is TGTGCCAGCAGTTATCCCGGGACTAGTGGAGAGACCCAGTACTTC.

This clonotype was detected a few times. The rearrangement joins TRBV7-2 to TRBJ2-7; 9 nucleotides align to TRBD1. The J segment lost 3 bases and the V segment lost 8 bases, leaving 2 bases of the junction unmatched. The CDR3 covers 12 residues. Germline assignment: CDR1 SGHTA and CDR2 FQGNSA. The CDR3 is CASGQGIYEQYF. CDR3 sequence (DNA): TGTGCCAGCGGACAGGGGATCTACGAGCAGTACTTC.

The chain carries TRBV21-1 and TRBJ2-1; whether TRBD2, the table's D call, matches the DNA was not checked. The J call may not be correct, given that the DNA end is closer to TRBJ2-7. TRBV21-1 has pseudogene status. The CDR3 is 16 residues long. CDR3 loop: CASSKSPKLAIHEQYF. The CDR3 coding sequence is TGTGCCAGCAGCAAATCTCCAAAACTAGCGATCCACGAGCAGTACTTC.

The chain is built from TRBV27 and TRBJ2-5; D may correspond to TRBD1 or TRBD2 (6 bases each). This CDR3 has 16 amino acids. Germline V lookup: CDR1 MNHEY, CDR2 SMNVEV (reference sequence). Trimming shortened V by 6 bases and J by 5 bases, and 22 bases separated the two germline ends. The DNA for the CDR3 is TGTGCCAGCAGACCTACTCTGGGGGGCTCTGTGGAGACCCAGTACTTC. Its protein is CASRPTLGGSVETQYF.

The chain uses TRBV6-1 and TRBJ2-2; unclear D gene. The CDR3 is 13 residues long. V lost 6 bases and J 3 bases, leaving 8 bases between the germline ends. Germline V lookup: CDR1 MNHNS, CDR2 SASEGT. The CDR3, as DNA: TGTGCCAGCAGCGATAGGTACACCGGGGAGCTGTTTTTT. Amino acids: CASSDRYTGELFF.

The genes are TRBV9 and TRBJ2-1; D not resolved. Germline loops: CDR1 SGDLS, CDR2 YYNGEE. Trimming removed 0 bases at V and 7 bases at J, with 14 bases between. This CDR3 has 15 residues. The CDR3 region has the DNA TGTGCCAGCAGCGTAGCGGAACAGATTCAAAATGAGCAGTTCTTC. It translates to CASSVAEQIQNEQFF. Looking up the rest from reference TRBV9 and TRBJ2-1 gives the full variable domain: DSGVTQTPKHLITATGQRVTLRCSPRSGDLSVYWYQQSLDQGLQFLIQYYNGEERAKGNILERFSAQQFPDLHSELNLSSLELGDSALYFCASSVAEQIQNEQFFGPGTRLTVL.

This clonotype was counted between two and nine times. This rearrangement joins TRBV7-2 to TRBJ2-7; 7 bases are shared with TRBD2. From germline, CDR1 is SGHTA and CDR2 FQGNSA. CDR3 length: 15 amino acids. Trimming at V came to 5 bases and at J to 6 bases, leaving 13 bases not matched to a gene. The CDR3 DNA is TGTGCCAGCAGCCTAACTGGGGCGGGAGAGGGCGAGCAGTACTTC. This encodes CASSLTGAGEGEQYF.

Only a few counts were recorded for this clonotype. The chain employs TRBV4-3 and TRBJ1-1; D is unclear. Germline V gives CDR1 LGHNA, CDR2 YSLEER. The CDR3 is 15 residues long. V shed 0 bases and J shed 0 bases, with 8 bases lying between them. The CDR3 loop reads CASSQDGSLNTEAFF. CDR3 coding DNA: TGCGCCAGCAGCCAAGATGGGAGCCTGAACACTGAAGCTTTCTTT.

This clonotype appeared many times. One junction end disagrees with the germline gene, perhaps due to a read error. V and J are TRBV5-1 and TRBJ2-1; 12 nucleotides match TRBD2. The length of the CDR3 is 16 residues. CDR1 and CDR2 from the germline V gene are SGHRS and YFSETQ. The CDR3: CASSLGLAGSYNEQFF. In DNA form, the CDR3 reads TGTGCCAGCAGCTTAGGACTAGCGGGGTCCTACAATGAGCAGTTCTTC.

As regards this clonotype: The junction does not match germline at one end; this may be a read error. The gene calls are TRBV29-1 and TRBJ2-5; weak D call: TRBD2 (5 bases). The CDR3 extends over 12 amino acids. The germline V gene has CDR1 SQVTM and CDR2 ANQGSEA. CDR3 DNA sequence: TGCAGCGTTGACGGGGTATCAGAGACCCGGTACTTC. Its protein product is CSVDGVSETRYF.

The gene calls are TRBV6-2 or TRBV6-3 and TRBJ1-2; maybe TRBD1 (5 bases). Germline V CDR1 and CDR2: MNHEY, SVGEGT. V was trimmed by 7 bases and J by 5 bases, leaving 14 bases between them. The CDR3 has 13 residues. CDR3 in amino acids: CASTGRSFYGYTF. The CDR3, as DNA: TGTGCCAGCACAGGGCGTTCGTTTTATGGCTACACCTTC.

The V call is TRBV13, the J call TRBJ2-1, with D perhaps matching TRBD2 (7 bases). This CDR3 comprises 16 residues. Germline loops: CDR1 PRHDT, CDR2 FYEKMQ (reference sequence). Between the trimmed V and J ends, which lost 5 bases and 8 bases, there was a span of 22 bases. The CDR3 region has the DNA TGTGCCAGCAGCCCCTCCCCCGACGGGGGGCGGGATGAGCAGTTCTTC. Its translation is CASSPSPDGGRDEQFF.

CDR3 amino acids: CASSLRGGREDTQYF. The CDR3 DNA follows: TGTGCCAGCAGTTTAAGAGGGGGGCGGGAAGATACGCAGTATTTT. The J gene is TRBJ2-3, the V gene TRBV28; D possibly matches TRBD1 or TRBD2 (6 bases each). Germline lookup yields CDR1 MDHEN and CDR2 SYDVKM. The CDR3 covers 15 residues. The V and J ends lost 2 bases and 5 bases respectively, with 14 bases between them.

The chain recombines TRBV3-1 with TRBJ1-1, with 7 bases identical to TRBD1. J was trimmed by 3 bases and V by 7 bases; bases with no gene match: 11. This CDR3 spans 15 amino acids. Germline CDR1 is LGHDT and CDR2 is YNNKEL (reference sequence). CDR3 DNA: TGTGCCAGCACAAGAGTACAGGGGTCCGACACTGAAGCTTTCTTT. It encodes CASTRVQGSDTEAFF. The entire variable domain, with the rest obtained from reference TRBV3-1 and TRBJ1-1, is as follows: DTAVSQTPKYLVTQMGNDKSIKCEQNLGHDTMYWYKQDSKKFLKIMFSYNNKELIINETVPNRFSPKSPDKAHLNLHINSLELGDSAVYFCASTRVQGSDTEAFFGQGTRLTVV.

The CDR3 nucleotides read TGTGCCAGCAGTTTAAAGACTAGCACAGATACGCAGTATTTT. Protein product: CASSLKTSTDTQYF. The chain combines TRBV28 with TRBJ2-3; D remains unclear. This CDR3 is built from 14 residues. Trimming shortened V by 2 bases and J by 0 bases, and 6 bases separated the two germline ends. Germline assignment: CDR1 MDHEN and CDR2 SYDVKM.

The V and J genes are TRBV7-9 and TRBJ2-2, with a weak D call TRBD2 (6 bases). Deletions cut 4 bases from V and 8 bases from J, with 20 bases between. The CDR3 totals 16 residues. Germline values: CDR1 SEHNR, CDR2 FQNEAQ (reference sequence). Here the CDR3 reads CASSSSLARVVGELFF. The CDR3 nucleotides read TGTGCCAGCAGCTCTTCACTAGCTCGTGTTGTGGGGGAGCTGTTTTTT.

Regarding this clonotype: The junction and the germline gene differ at one end; a read error may be behind it. V usage is TRBV11-2 and J usage is TRBJ2-5; TRBD2 might be the D (6 bases). Germline CDR1 reads SGHAT; CDR2 reads FQNNGV. CDR3 length: 16 amino acids. CDR3 region: CAGRPTSRGGRETQYF. The CDR3 nucleotides are TGTGCCGGCAGGCCGACGTCTCGGGGTGGGAGGGAGACCCAGTACTTC.

Only a few counts were recorded for this clonotype. DNA of the CDR3: TGTGCCAGCTCACCACAGGGTCCCCTAAATGAAAAACTGTTTTTT. Its protein is CASSPQGPLNEKLFF. The chain has TRBV18 and TRBJ1-4; no clear D. Germline loops: CDR1 KGHSH, CDR2 LQKENI. The CDR3 runs 15 residues. V was cut by 1 base and J by 5 bases, with 11 bases left in between. The whole variable domain, filled in from reference TRBV18 and TRBJ1-4, reads NAGVMQNPRHLVRRRGQEARLRCSPMKGHSHVYWYRQLPEEGLKFMVYLQKENIIDESGMPKERFSAEFPKEGPSILRIQQVVRGDSAAYFCASSPQGPLNEKLFFGSGTQLSVL.

The chain is built from TRBV7-2 and TRBJ1-6, with 7 bases matching TRBD1. V shed 7 bases and J 14 bases; nucleotides not matched to a gene: 11. The CDR3 length is 13 residues. Germline-derived CDR1 and CDR2 are SGHTA and FQGNSA. The CDR3 spells CASISGRGATLHF. The DNA for the CDR3 is TGTGCCAGCATCTCGGGCAGGGGGGCGACCCTCCACTTT.

This clonotype was seen a handful of times. The rearrangement uses TRBV5-1 and TRBJ1-1, with TRBD1 as a possible D gene (6 bases). The CDR3 is made up of 13 amino acids. Germline assignment: CDR1 SGHRS and CDR2 YFSETQ. V lost 4 bases, J lost 4 bases, and 11 bases lay in between. DNA for the CDR3: TGCGCCAGCAGCGTAACAGGGACCACTGAAGCTTTCTTT. This sequence encodes CASSVTGTTEAFF.

As concerns this clonotype: The junction does not match germline at one end; this may be a read error. The genes are TRBV29-1 and TRBJ2-5; 8 bases line up with TRBD2. The germline V gene encodes CDR1 SQVTM and CDR2 ANQGSEA. The CDR3 spans 14 residues. The CDR3 DNA reads as TGCAGCGTTGACCGTAGCGGGAATGTGGAGACCCTGTACTTC. Translated: CSVDRSGNVETLYF.

The chain combines TRBV4-3 with TRBJ1-5; the D gene is possibly TRBD1 (6 bases). The V end was cut by 1 base, the J end by 6 bases, with 13 bases between. There are 15 residues in the CDR3. Germline V gene lookup returns CDR1 LGHNA and CDR2 YSLEER. The CDR3 region is CASSQGTGGGQPQHF. As DNA, the CDR3 is TGCGCCAGCAGCCAAGGGACGGGGGGCGGTCAGCCCCAGCATTTT.

V and J are TRBV7-8 and TRBJ1-6, with D possibly being TRBD1 (6 bases). This CDR3 has 18 amino acids. Trimming stripped 0 bases from V and 5 bases from J, with 17 bases between. In germline, CDR1 is SGHVS, CDR2 FQNEAQ. CDR3 protein: CASSLALLGQKHNSPLHF. For the CDR3, the DNA is TGTGCCAGCAGCTTAGCGCTGTTAGGACAGAAACATAATTCACCCCTCCACTTT.

V and J are TRBV28 and TRBJ2-4, with D maybe TRBD2 (7 bases). Trimming took 5 bases from V and 5 from J, leaving 13 bases between them. The CDR3 spans 14 residues. In germline, CDR1 is MDHEN, CDR2 SYDVKM. The CDR3 DNA follows: TGTGCCAGCAGTGTAGGAGGGGGGGAAAACATTCAGTACTTC. Its protein product is CASSVGGGENIQYF.